This TCR beta chain was obtained from a study of T cells in Graves' hyperthyroidism and ophthalmopathy. About the study: Peripheral blood draws took place at initial diagnosis, ahead of any treatment.

This clonotype was seen a handful of times. Antigen unknown. RNA transcripts were the template for amplifying TCR beta CDR3 regions. First-round RT-PCR with HTBI primers amplified the TCR CDR3 region. TCRdb passed the multiplex PCR reads through MiXCR, listing each CDR3 protein once. The sample has 500,000 or so distinct CDR3 sequences; 15% to 20% are singletons. The CDR3 is 14 residues long. Trimming pared 3 bases from V and 5 bases from J, leaving 13 bases between. The germline V gene encodes CDR1 SEHNR and CDR2 FQNEAQ (reference sequence). Study-wide results and limits: Ophthalmopathy was told apart from stable hyperthyroidism by a 13 V-J model. In the blood, most expanded thyroid clonotypes above 0.001 appeared as well.

The study included ophthalmopathy patients with Clinical Activity Score at least 3, NOSPECS grade at least 4 and duration under 3 months. The receptor was isolated from a woman aged 25 to 39 with Graves' ophthalmopathy. Sequenced: blood. V and J are TRBV7-9 and TRBJ1-1, with a weak D call TRBD1 (6 bases). CDR3 sequence: CASSFQGRFTEAFF. The CDR3 bases are TGTGCCAGCAGCTTTCAGGGGCGTTTTACTGAAGCTTTCTTT.